The TCR beta chain described here comes from a study of T cell changes during pregnancy in multiple sclerosis. The protocol was immunoSEQ multiplex PCR, while the TCRdb copy is restricted to in-frame clones and leaves out a portion. The sample lists approximately 46,000 clones; around 89% were seen once. This TCR came from a female donor with multiple sclerosis, enrolled in a pregnancy study. The sample was CD8+ T cells from peripheral blood mononuclear cells, taken in the second trimester of pregnancy.

In DNA, the CDR3 is TGTGCCAGCAGAGGGGGGGATCAAAACCGGGACTACGAGCAGTACTTC. Its translation: CASRGGDQNRDYEQYF. This chain joins TRBV7-9 and TRBJ2-7; tentatively, D is TRBD2 (7 bases). This CDR3 spans 16 amino acids. V lost 6 bases and J lost 3, with 21 bases in between. Germline V CDR1 and CDR2: SEHNR, FQNEAQ (reference sequence).